The sequence of this T cell receptor beta chain was determined in a study of cytomegalovirus exposure and HLA in healthy donors. With V trimmed by 0 bases and J by 3 bases, 1 base remained unmatched. This CDR3 contains 15 residues. Germline V gene lookup returns CDR1 SGHNT and CDR2 YYREEE (reference sequence). Use of 60 Vbeta and 13 Jbeta primers characterized the PCR. Using immunoSEQ multiplex PCR, the repertoire was profiled, and TCRdb retains in-frame clones only, with some absent. Of 100,000 to 150,000 clones in the sample, 82% were seen once. Study-wide points: Prior analysis indicated that the majority of TCR beta V segments exhibited productivity approximately 90% or approximately 30% of the time. As was reported, the HLA-A and HLA-B alleles of most subjects were accurately predicted from TCR beta sequences.

On this clone itself: Its target is unknown.

Source material: PBMCs. The sequence derives from a boy aged 5 to 17 in good health and CMV-seronegative. The chain employs TRBV5-4 and TRBJ2-1, with 9 nucleotides matching TRBD2. In nucleotides, the CDR3 is TGTGCCAGCAGCTTGGGACTAGCGGACTACAATGAGCAGTTCTTC. Its translation is CASSLGLADYNEQFF.